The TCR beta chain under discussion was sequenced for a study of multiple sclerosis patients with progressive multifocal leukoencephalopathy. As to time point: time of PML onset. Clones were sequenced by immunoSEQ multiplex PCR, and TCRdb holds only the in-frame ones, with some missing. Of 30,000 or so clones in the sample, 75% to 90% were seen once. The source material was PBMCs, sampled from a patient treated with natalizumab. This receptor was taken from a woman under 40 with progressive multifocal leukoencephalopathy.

In DNA, the CDR3 is TGTGCCTGGAGTGTGGCGGAGGGTAACTACAATGAGCAGTTCTTC. Translating gives CAWSVAEGNYNEQFF. This sequence joins TRBV30 and TRBJ2-1; D may be TRBD2 (6 bases). Germline CDR1 reads GTSNPN; CDR2 reads SVGIG (reference sequence). Trimming stripped 0 bases from V and 3 bases from J, with 12 bases between. This CDR3 spans 15 amino acids.